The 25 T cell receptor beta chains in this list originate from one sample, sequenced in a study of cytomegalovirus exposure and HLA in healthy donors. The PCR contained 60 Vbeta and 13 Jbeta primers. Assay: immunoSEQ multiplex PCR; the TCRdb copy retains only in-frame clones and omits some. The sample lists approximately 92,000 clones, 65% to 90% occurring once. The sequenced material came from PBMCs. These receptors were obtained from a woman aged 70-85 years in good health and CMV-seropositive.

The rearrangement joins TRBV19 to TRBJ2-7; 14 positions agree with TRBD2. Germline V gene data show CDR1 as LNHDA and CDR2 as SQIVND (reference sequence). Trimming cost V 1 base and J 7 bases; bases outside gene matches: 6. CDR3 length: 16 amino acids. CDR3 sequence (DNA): TGTGCCAGTAGTATAGGGGGACTAGCGGGAGTTGATGAGCAGTACTTC. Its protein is CASSIGGLAGVDEQYF.

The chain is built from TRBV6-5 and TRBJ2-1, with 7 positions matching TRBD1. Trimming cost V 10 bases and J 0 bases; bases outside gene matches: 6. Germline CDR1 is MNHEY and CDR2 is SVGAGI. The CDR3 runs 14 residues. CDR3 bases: TGTGCCACCCAGGGACAGCCCTCCTACAATGAGCAGTTCTTC. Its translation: CATQGQPSYNEQFF.

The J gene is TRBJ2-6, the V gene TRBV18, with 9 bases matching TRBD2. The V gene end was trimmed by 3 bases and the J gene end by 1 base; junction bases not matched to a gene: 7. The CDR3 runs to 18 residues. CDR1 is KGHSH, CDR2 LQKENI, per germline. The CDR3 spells CASSPGLAGTSGANVLTF. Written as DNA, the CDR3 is TGTGCCAGCTCACCGGGTCTAGCGGGAACATCTGGGGCCAACGTCCTGACTTTC.

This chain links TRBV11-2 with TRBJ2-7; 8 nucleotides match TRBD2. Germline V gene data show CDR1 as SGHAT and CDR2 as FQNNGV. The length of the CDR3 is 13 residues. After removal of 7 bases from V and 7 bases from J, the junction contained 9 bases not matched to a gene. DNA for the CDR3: TGTGCCAGCACCTCGACGGGGGGGAATGAGCAGTACTTC. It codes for CASTSTGGNEQYF.

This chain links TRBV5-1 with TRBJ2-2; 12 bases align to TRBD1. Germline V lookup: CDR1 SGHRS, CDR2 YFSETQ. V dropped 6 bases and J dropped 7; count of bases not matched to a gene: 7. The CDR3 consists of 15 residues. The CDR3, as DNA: TGCGCCAGCACCGCGGGACAGGGGGCCGGCGGGGAGCTGTTTTTT. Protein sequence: CASTAGQGAGGELFF.

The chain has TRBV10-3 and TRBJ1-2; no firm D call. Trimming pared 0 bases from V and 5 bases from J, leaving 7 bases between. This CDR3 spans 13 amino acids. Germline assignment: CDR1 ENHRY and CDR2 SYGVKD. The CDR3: CAISESGPYGYTF. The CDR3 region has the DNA TGTGCCATCAGTGAGTCGGGCCCTTATGGCTACACCTTC.

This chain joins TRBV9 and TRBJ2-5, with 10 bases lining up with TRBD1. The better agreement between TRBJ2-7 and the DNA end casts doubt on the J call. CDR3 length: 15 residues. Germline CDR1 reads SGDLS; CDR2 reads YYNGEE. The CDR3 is CASSPLGQGSYEQYF. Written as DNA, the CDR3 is TGTGCCAGCAGCCCACTGGGACAGGGGAGTTACGAGCAGTACTTC.

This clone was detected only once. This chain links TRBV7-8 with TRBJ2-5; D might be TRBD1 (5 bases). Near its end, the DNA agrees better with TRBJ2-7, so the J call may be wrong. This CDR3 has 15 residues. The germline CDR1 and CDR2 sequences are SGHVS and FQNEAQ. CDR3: CASSLAIETEYEQYF. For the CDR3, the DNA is TGTGCCAGCAGCTTAGCGATCGAGACAGAATACGAGCAGTACTTC.

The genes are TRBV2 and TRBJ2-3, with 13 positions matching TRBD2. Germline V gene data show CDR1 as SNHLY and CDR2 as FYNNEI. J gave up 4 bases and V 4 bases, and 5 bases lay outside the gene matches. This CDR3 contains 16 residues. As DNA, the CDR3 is TGTGCCAGCAGTGCGACTAGCGGGAGGTTAGCAGATACGCAGTATTTT. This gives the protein CASSATSGRLADTQYF. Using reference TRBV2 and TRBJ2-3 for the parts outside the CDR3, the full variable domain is EPEVTQTPSHQVTQMGQEVILRCVPISNHLYFYWYRQILGQKVEFLVSFYNNEISEKSEIFDDQFSVERPDGSNFTLKIRSTKLEDSAMYFCASSATSGRLADTQYFGPGTRLTVL.

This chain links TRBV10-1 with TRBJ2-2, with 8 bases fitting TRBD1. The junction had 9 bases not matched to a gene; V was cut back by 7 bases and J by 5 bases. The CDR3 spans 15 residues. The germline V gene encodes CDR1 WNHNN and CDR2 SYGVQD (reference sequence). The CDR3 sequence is CASTSGQGGTGELFF. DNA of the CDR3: TGCGCCAGCACCTCCGGACAGGGTGGGACCGGGGAGCTGTTTTTT.

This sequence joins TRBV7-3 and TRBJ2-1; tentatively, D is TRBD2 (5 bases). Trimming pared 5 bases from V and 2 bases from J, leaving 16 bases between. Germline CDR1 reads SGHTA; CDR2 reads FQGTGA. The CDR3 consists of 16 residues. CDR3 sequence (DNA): TGTGCCAGCAGCCCAACGGGGTACCAGACCTACAATGAGCAGTTCTTC. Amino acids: CASSPTGYQTYNEQFF.

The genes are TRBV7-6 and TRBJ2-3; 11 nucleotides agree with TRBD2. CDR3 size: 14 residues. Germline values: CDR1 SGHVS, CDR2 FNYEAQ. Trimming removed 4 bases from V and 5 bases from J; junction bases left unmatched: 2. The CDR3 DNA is TGTGCCAGCAGCTCGACTAGCGGGATAGATACGCAGTATTTT. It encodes CASSSTSGIDTQYF.

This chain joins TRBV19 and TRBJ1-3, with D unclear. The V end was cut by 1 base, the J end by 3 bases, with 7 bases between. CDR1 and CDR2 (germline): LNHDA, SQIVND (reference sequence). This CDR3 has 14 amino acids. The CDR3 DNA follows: TGTGCCAGTAGTATAGCGGGGTTTGGAAACACCATATATTTT. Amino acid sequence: CASSIAGFGNTIYF.

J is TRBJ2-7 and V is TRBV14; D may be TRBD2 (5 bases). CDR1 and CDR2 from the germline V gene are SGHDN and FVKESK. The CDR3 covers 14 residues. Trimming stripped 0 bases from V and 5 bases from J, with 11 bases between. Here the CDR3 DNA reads TGTGCCAGCAGCCAAGATTGGGGAGTTGACGAGCAGTACTTC. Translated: CASSQDWGVDEQYF.

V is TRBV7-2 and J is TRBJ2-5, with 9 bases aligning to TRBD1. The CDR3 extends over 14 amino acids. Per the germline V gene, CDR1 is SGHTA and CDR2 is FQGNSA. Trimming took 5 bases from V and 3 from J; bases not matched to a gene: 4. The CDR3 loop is CASSPDRGEETQYF. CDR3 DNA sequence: TGTGCCAGCAGCCCGGACAGGGGAGAAGAGACCCAGTACTTC.

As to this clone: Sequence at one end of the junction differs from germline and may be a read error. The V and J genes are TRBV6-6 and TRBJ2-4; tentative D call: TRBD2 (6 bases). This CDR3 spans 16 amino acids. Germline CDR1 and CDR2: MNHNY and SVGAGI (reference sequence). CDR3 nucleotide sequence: TGTGCCAGCAGTTCCGGGACGCAACTAGCCAAGAACATTCAGTACTTC. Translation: CASSSGTQLAKNIQYF.

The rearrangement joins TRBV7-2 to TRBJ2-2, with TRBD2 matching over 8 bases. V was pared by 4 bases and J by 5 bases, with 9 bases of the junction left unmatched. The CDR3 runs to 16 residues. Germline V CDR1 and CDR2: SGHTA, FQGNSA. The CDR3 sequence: CASSSTGTSRTGELFF. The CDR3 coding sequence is TGTGCCAGCAGCTCGACCGGGACTAGTAGGACCGGGGAGCTGTTTTTT.

This CDR3 is CASSAYGGSKATNEKLFF. The DNA of the CDR3 is TGCGCCAGCAGCGCTTATGGGGGGTCAAAGGCTACTAATGAAAAACTGTTTTTT. This chain links TRBV4-3 with TRBJ1-4; D might be TRBD1 (5 bases). CDR3 length equals 18 residues. Trimming shortened V by 5 bases and J by 2 bases, and 21 bases separated the two germline ends. Germline-derived CDR1 and CDR2 are LGHNA and YSLEER.

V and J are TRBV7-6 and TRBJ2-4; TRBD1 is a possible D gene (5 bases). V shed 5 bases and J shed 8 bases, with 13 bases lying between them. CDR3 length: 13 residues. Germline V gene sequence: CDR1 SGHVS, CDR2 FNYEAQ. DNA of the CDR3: TGTGCCAGCAGCGGCCAGGGTGGGGACATTCAGTACTTC. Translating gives CASSGQGGDIQYF.

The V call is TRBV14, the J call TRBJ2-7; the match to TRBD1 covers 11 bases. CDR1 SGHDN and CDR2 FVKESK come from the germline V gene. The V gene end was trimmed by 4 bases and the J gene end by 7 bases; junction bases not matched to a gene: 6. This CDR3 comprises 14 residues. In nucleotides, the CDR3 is TGTGCCAGCAGCCCTGGACAGGGGGCTAGAGAGCAGTACTTC. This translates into CASSPGQGAREQYF.

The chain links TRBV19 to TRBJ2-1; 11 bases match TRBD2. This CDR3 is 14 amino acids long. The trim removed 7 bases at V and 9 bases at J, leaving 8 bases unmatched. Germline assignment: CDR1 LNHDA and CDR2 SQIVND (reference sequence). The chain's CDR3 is CASTIAGGPGEQFF. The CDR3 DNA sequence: TGTGCCAGTACCATAGCGGGAGGGCCGGGTGAGCAGTTCTTC. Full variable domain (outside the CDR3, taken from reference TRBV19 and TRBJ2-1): DGGITQSPKYLFRKEGQNVTLSCEQNLNHDAMYWYRQDPGQGLRLIYYSQIVNDFQKGDIAEGYSVSREKKESFPLTVTSAQKNPTAFYLCASTIAGGPGEQFFGPGTRLTVL.

CDR3 sequence (DNA): TGTGCCAGCAGTGACCTAGCGGGAGCTGATACGCAGTATTTT. As protein: CASSDLAGADTQYF. V gene TRBV7-2 combines with J gene TRBJ2-3; the match to TRBD2 covers 10 bases. In germline, CDR1 is SGHTA, CDR2 FQGNSA. The CDR3 spans 14 residues. Germline trimming cut 6 bases from V and 6 bases from J; bases unmatched to any gene: 6.

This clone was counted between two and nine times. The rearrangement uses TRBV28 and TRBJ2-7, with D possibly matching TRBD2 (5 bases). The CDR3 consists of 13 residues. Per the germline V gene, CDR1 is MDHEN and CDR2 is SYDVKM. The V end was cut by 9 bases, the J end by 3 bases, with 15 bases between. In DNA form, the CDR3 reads TGTGCCAGTAGGACTGATGATATCTACGAGCAGTACTTC. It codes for CASRTDDIYEQYF.

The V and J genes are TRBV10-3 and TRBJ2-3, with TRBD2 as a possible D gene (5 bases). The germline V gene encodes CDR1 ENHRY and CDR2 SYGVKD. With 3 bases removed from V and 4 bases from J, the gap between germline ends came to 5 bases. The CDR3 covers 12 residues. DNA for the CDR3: TGTGCCATCAGTGAAGCGGCAGATACGCAGTATTTT. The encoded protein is CAISEAADTQYF.

CDR3 nucleotides: TGTGCCAGCAGCTTAGAGGCCGGCAGGGGACGTGAAAAACTGTTTTTT. It yields the protein CASSLEAGRGREKLFF. The rearrangement uses TRBV7-2 and TRBJ1-4, with D possibly being TRBD1 (6 bases). The CDR3 has 16 amino acids. CDR1 is SGHTA and CDR2 is FQGNSA in the germline V gene. The V and J ends lost 1 base and 7 bases respectively, with 16 bases between them.